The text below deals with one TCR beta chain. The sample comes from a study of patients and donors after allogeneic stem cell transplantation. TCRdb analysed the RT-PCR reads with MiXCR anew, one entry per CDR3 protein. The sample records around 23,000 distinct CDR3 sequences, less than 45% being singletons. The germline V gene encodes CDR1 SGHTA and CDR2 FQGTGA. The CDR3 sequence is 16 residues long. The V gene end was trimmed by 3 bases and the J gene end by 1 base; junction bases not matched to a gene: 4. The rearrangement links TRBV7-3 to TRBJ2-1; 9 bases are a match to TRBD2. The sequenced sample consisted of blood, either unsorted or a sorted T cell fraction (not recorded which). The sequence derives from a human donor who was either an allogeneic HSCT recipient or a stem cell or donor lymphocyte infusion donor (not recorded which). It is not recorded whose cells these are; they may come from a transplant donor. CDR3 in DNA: TGTGCCAGCAGCTTTTCTAGCGGGGTTTCCTACAATGAGCAGTTCTTC. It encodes CASSFSSGVSYNEQFF.